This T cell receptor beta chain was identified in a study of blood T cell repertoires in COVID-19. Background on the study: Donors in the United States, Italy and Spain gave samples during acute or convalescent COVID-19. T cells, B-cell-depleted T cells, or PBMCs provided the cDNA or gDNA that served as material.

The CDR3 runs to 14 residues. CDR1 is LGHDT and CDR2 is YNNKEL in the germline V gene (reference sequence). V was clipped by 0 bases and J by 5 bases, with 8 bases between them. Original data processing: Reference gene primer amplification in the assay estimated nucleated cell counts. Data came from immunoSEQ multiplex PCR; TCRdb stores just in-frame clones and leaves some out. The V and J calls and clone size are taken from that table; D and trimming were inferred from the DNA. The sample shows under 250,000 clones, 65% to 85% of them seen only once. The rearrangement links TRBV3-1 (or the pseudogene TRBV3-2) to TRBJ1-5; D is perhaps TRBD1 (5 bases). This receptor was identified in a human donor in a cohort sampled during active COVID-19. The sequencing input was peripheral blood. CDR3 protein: CASSQDPGHQPQHF. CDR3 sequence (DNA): TGTGCCAGCAGCCAAGATCCAGGGCATCAGCCCCAGCATTTT.